This entry lists 9 T cell receptor beta chains sequenced from one sample in a study of cytomegalovirus exposure and HLA in healthy donors (TCRdb year 2017). The library came from the immunoSEQ multiplex PCR assay. For the multiplex PCR, a mixture combining 60 forward primers for TCR Vbeta segments and 13 reverse primers for TCR Jbeta segments was used. TCRdb mirrors the immuneACCESS table, restricted to in-frame sequences. Some clones are absent from its copies; in checked studies, under half trace to an unresolved V gene, and the reason for the others is unknown. A total of under 110,000 clones appear in this sample, roughly 70% of them only once. The top ten constitute over 9.5% of the sample. The specimen sequenced was PBMCs. These receptors were collected from a man aged 50 to 60 in good health and CMV-seronegative.

The J gene is TRBJ1-2, the V gene TRBV30, with 7 bases that match TRBD1. Trimming took 7 bases from V and 4 from J; bases not matched to a gene: 3. CDR3 length equals 11 residues. Per germline, CDR1 GTSNPN and CDR2 SVGIG (reference sequence). Here the CDR3 DNA reads TGTGCCTTGAACAGGGGCTATGGCTACACCTTC. Protein: CALNRGYGYTF.

This chain connects TRBV28 to TRBJ2-6, with 8 bases matching TRBD1. The V gene's germline CDR1 is MDHEN and CDR2 SYDVKM. The CDR3 spans 17 residues. Germline trimming cut 3 bases from V and 3 bases from J; bases unmatched to any gene: 7. CDR3 in DNA: TGTGCCAGCAGTTTGGACAGGGCAACAGATGGGGCCAACGTCCTGACTTTC. It yields the protein CASSLDRATDGANVLTF.

This rearrangement joins TRBV28 to TRBJ2-7, with 7 bases fitting TRBD1. In germline, CDR1 is MDHEN, CDR2 SYDVKM. V was clipped by 8 bases and J by 11 bases; unmatched bases: 12. The CDR3 length is 12 residues. The CDR3 bases are TGTGCCAGCCAGGGGGACCACAGAAAAGAGTACTTC. Its translation is CASQGDHRKEYF.

V gene TRBV6-5 combines with J gene TRBJ1-3; D is unclear. The germline gives CDR1 MNHEY, CDR2 SVGAGI. The V end lost 5 bases, the J end lost 0 bases, and 11 bases lay between the germline ends. The CDR3 contains 15 residues. In nucleotides, the CDR3 is TGTGCCAGCAGTATAAGAGCGGGCTCTGGAAACACCATATATTTT. It encodes CASSIRAGSGNTIYF.

This clone has a handful of counts. The J gene is TRBJ1-4, the V gene TRBV5-1, with D perhaps TRBD1 (5 bases). The V end was cut by 0 bases, the J end by 13 bases, with 13 bases between. Germline CDR1 SGHRS, CDR2 YFSETQ. This CDR3 region has 13 residues. CDR3 sequence: CASSLEPRGSLFF. The CDR3 DNA follows: TGCGCCAGCAGCTTGGAACCAAGGGGATCACTGTTTTTT.

The J gene is TRBJ1-5, the V gene TRBV28; 7 nucleotides line up with TRBD1. Losses at the gene ends were 10 bases for V and 2 bases for J; bases not matched to a gene: 5. Germline V lookup: CDR1 MDHEN, CDR2 SYDVKM. This CDR3 comprises 13 residues. In DNA form, the CDR3 reads TGTGCCATCCGAGACAGGGGCAATCAGCCCCAGCATTTT. This gives the protein CAIRDRGNQPQHF.

Note on this clone: Other DNA sequences in this specimen translate into the identical CDR3. This chain uses TRBV30 with TRBJ2-7, with TRBD2 as a possible D gene (5 bases). V was trimmed by 8 bases and J by 0 bases, leaving 17 bases between them. CDR1 and CDR2 (germline): GTSNPN, SVGIG (reference sequence). This CDR3 has 14 amino acids. CDR3 sequence: CAIFVPEGSYEQYF. The CDR3 DNA is TGTGCCATCTTTGTGCCAGAGGGCTCCTACGAGCAGTACTTC.

V gene TRBV2 combines with J gene TRBJ1-3, with TRBD1 identical over 9 bases. Germline V gene lookup returns CDR1 SNHLY and CDR2 FYNNEI. With V trimmed by 7 bases and J by 2 bases, 9 bases remained unmatched. The CDR3 runs 16 residues. The DNA for the CDR3 is TGTGCCAGCACCCACAGGGGGCAAGAGACTGGAAACACCATATATTTT. This translates into CASTHRGQETGNTIYF.

The chain couples TRBV30 to TRBJ2-1; the match to TRBD2 covers 12 bases. With 3 bases clipped from V and 0 bases from J, the junction kept 9 bases outside the gene matches. Looked up from germline, CDR1 is GTSNPN and CDR2 is SVGIG (reference sequence). This CDR3 comprises 18 residues. CDR3 sequence: CAWSPTSGSFSSYNEQFF. The CDR3 DNA sequence: TGTGCCTGGAGCCCGACTAGCGGGAGCTTCAGCTCCTACAATGAGCAGTTCTTC.